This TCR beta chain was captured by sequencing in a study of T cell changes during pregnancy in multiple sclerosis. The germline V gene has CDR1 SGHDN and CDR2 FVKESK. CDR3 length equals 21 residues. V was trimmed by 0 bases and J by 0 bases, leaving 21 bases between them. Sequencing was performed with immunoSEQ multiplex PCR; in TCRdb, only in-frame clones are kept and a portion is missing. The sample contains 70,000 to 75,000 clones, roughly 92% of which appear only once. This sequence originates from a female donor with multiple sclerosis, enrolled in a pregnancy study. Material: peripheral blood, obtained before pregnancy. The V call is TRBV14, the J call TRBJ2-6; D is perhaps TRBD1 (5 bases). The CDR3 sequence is CASSQDLWGVTAPSGANVLTF. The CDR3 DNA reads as TGTGCCAGCAGCCAAGATCTCTGGGGCGTAACGGCCCCCTCTGGGGCCAACGTCCTGACTTTC. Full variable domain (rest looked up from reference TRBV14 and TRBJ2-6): EAGVTQFPSHSVIEKGQTVTLRCDPISGHDNLYWYRRVMGKEIKFLLHFVKESKQDESGMPNNRFLAERTGGTYSTLKVQPAELEDSGVYFCASSQDLWGVTAPSGANVLTFGAGSRLTVL.